These 21 T cell receptor beta chains were sequenced from one sample in a study of T cells in Graves' hyperthyroidism and ophthalmopathy. Amplification of TCR beta CDR3 regions used RNA as the template. A first-round RT-PCR of the TCR CDR3 used the HTBI primer set. TCRdb analysed the multiplex PCR reads with MiXCR anew, one entry per CDR3 protein. The sample contains hundreds of thousands of distinct CDR3 sequences, roughly 20% of which appear only once. Material for sequencing was blood. These receptors were collected from a man aged 25 to 40 with Graves' ophthalmopathy.

This clonotype was seen a few times. The CDR3 sequence is CASSLASLGRGRNEQFF. CDR3 DNA sequence: TGTGCCAGCAGCTTAGCGTCACTCGGGAGAGGACGTAATGAGCAGTTCTTC. The rearrangement uses TRBV7-6 and TRBJ2-1, with TRBD2 as a possible D gene (6 bases). V was cut by 0 bases and J by 7 bases, with 19 bases left in between. The CDR3 has 17 residues. Germline V gene sequence: CDR1 SGHVS, CDR2 FNYEAQ. The full variable domain, its missing parts supplied by reference TRBV7-6 and TRBJ2-1, is GAGVSQSPRYKVTKRGQDVALRCDPISGHVSLYWYRQALGQGPEFLTYFNYEAQQDKSGLPNDRFSAERPEGSISTLTIQRTEQRDSAMYRCASSLASLGRGRNEQFFGPGTRLTVL.

This clonotype was picked up many times. The chain carries TRBV5-1 and TRBJ2-7; 7 bases map to TRBD1. Germline V CDR1 and CDR2: SGHRS, YFSETQ. The CDR3 runs to 14 residues. With V trimmed by 2 bases and J by 2 bases, 4 bases remained unmatched. The chain's CDR3 is CASSLTGAAYEQYF. Written as DNA, the CDR3 is TGCGCCAGCAGCTTAACAGGGGCCGCCTACGAGCAGTACTTC.

This clonotype showed up many times. This chain uses TRBV5-6 with TRBJ2-1; 8 nucleotides line up with TRBD2. Germline V gene data show CDR1 as SGHDT and CDR2 as YYEEEE. The CDR3 is 16 amino acids. V dropped 0 bases and J dropped 0; count of bases not matched to a gene: 2. The CDR3 is CASSLAGGSSYNEQFF. CDR3 in DNA: TGTGCCAGCAGCTTGGCGGGGGGGAGCTCCTACAATGAGCAGTTCTTC.

In this sample, this clonotype turned up a few times. The chain has TRBV19 and TRBJ1-3, with TRBD1 as a possible D gene (5 bases). The CDR3 consists of 17 residues. V shed 1 base and J shed 0 bases, with 13 bases lying between them. Per germline, CDR1 LNHDA and CDR2 SQIVND (reference sequence). CDR3 in amino acids: CASSIATRAISGNTIYF. Here the CDR3 DNA reads TGTGCCAGTAGTATAGCCACCAGGGCGATCTCTGGAAACACCATATATTTT.

This clonotype was detected a few times. The chain carries TRBV19 and TRBJ1-1; 9 bases fit TRBD1. After removal of 3 bases from V and 5 bases from J, the junction contained 7 bases not matched to a gene. This CDR3 contains 15 residues. Germline V gene data show CDR1 as LNHDA and CDR2 as SQIVND (reference sequence). CDR3 region: CASSIGTGSRTEAFF. CDR3 bases: TGTGCCAGTAGTATCGGGACAGGGAGTAGGACTGAAGCTTTCTTT. The full variable domain, in which reference TRBV19 and TRBJ1-1 provide the parts outside the CDR3, is DGGITQSPKYLFRKEGQNVTLSCEQNLNHDAMYWYRQDPGQGLRLIYYSQIVNDFQKGDIAEGYSVSREKKESFPLTVTSAQKNPTAFYLCASSIGTGSRTEAFFGQGTRLTVV.

Remarks on this clonotype: This may come from a read error, since a much larger clone is one base off. CDR3 residues: CATSVEFRLAGYNEQFF. The CDR3 bases are TGTGCCACCAGCGTAGAGTTCCGGCTGGCGGGATACAATGAGCAGTTCTTC. This chain uses TRBV9 with TRBJ2-1; tentatively, D is TRBD2 (6 bases). Germline assignment: CDR1 SGDLS and CDR2 YYNGEE. The length of the CDR3 is 17 residues.

The chain combines TRBV28 with TRBJ2-7; a possible D gene is TRBD1 (6 bases). Deletions cut 5 bases from V and 4 bases from J, with 18 bases between. There are 15 residues in the CDR3. Germline V CDR1 and CDR2: MDHEN, SYDVKM. This CDR3 is CASSPKSTGIYEQYF. The CDR3 DNA sequence: TGTGCCAGCAGTCCGAAGTCCACAGGGATATACGAGCAGTACTTC.

The sample holds many counts of this clonotype. CDR3 amino acids: CASQTWTGSHYEQYF. Here the CDR3 DNA reads TGTGCCAGCCAAACCTGGACAGGAAGCCATTACGAGCAGTACTTC. The V and J genes are TRBV2 and TRBJ2-7; the match to TRBD1 covers 7 bases. Losses at the gene ends were 8 bases for V and 4 bases for J; bases not matched to a gene: 14. The germline gives CDR1 SNHLY, CDR2 FYNNEI. The CDR3 extends over 15 amino acids.

This clonotype was counted at least ten times. The genes are TRBV30 and TRBJ1-1; 9 bases are shared with TRBD1. Germline CDR1 GTSNPN, CDR2 SVGIG (reference sequence). There are 14 residues in the CDR3. V was clipped by 2 bases and J by 4 bases; unmatched bases: 5. The CDR3 DNA reads TGTGCCTGGAGTAACAGGGGGCTGAGCACTGAAGCTTTCTTT. Translated, it gives CAWSNRGLSTEAFF.

A few counts support this clonotype. The gene calls are TRBV3-1 and TRBJ1-2; D is unresolved. This CDR3 is 13 amino acids long. From germline, CDR1 is LGHDT and CDR2 YNNKEL (reference sequence). V was clipped by 4 bases and J by 0 bases, with 6 bases between them. The DNA for the CDR3 is TGTGCCAGCAGCCCGACACCTAACTATGGCTACACCTTC. This codes for CASSPTPNYGYTF.

This clonotype occurred a few times. The rearrangement links TRBV20-1 to TRBJ2-7; no clear D. CDR1 DFQATT and CDR2 SNEGSKA come from the germline V gene (reference sequence). The CDR3 consists of 12 residues. The germline V and J ends were trimmed by 1 base and 5 bases, with 9 bases remaining between them. In DNA, the CDR3 is TGCAGTGCTAGAGGCCTTCTGGACGAGCAGTACTTC. It translates to CSARGLLDEQYF.

This clonotype was counted ten times or more. The chain is built from TRBV18 and TRBJ2-1, with a weak D call TRBD1 (5 bases). This CDR3 has 16 residues. V dropped 3 bases and J dropped 12 bases, with 24 bases sitting between them. Germline values: CDR1 KGHSH, CDR2 LQKENI. CDR3 loop: CASSPQGARPNDLQFF. The CDR3 DNA follows: TGTGCCAGCTCACCCCAAGGGGCCCGTCCCAATGATCTGCAGTTCTTC.

The chain is built from TRBV4-1 and TRBJ1-1; possible D gene TRBD1, 6 bases. V lost 3 bases and J 3 bases, leaving 11 bases between the germline ends. The CDR3 has 14 residues. Germline V CDR1 and CDR2: MGHRA, YSYEKL. CDR3 in amino acids: CASSQATGYTEAFF. As DNA, the CDR3 is TGCGCCAGCAGCCAGGCCACAGGGTACACTGAAGCTTTCTTT.

This chain joins TRBV11-1 and TRBJ1-4, with D perhaps TRBD1 (6 bases). The germline V gene has CDR1 SGHAT and CDR2 FQDESV (reference sequence). Trimming removed 3 bases from V and 0 bases from J, with 17 bases in between. The CDR3 is 18 amino acids. The DNA for the CDR3 is TGTGCCAGCAGCTTGGGGGCAGGCCTCACCTCAACTAATGAAAAACTGTTTTTT. Translated: CASSLGAGLTSTNEKLFF.

A few counts support this clonotype. The V and J genes are TRBV28 and TRBJ2-7, with D maybe TRBD2 (6 bases). Trimming stripped 3 bases from V and 5 bases from J, with 11 bases between. The CDR3 spans 13 residues. The germline CDR1 and CDR2 sequences are MDHEN and SYDVKM. DNA of the CDR3: TGTGCCAGCAGTTTGGCCAGGGAGGACGAGCAGTACTTC. As protein: CASSLAREDEQYF. The complete variable domain, with remaining parts taken from reference TRBV28 and TRBJ2-7, reads DVKVTQSSRYLVKRTGEKVFLECVQDMDHENMFWYRQDPGLGLRLIYFSYDVKMKEKGDIPEGYSVSREKKERFSLILESASTNQTSMYLCASSLAREDEQYFGPGTRLTVT.

The rearrangement joins TRBV5-1 to TRBJ2-7, with D perhaps given as TRBD1 or TRBD2 (5 bases each). V gave up 5 bases and J gave up 0 bases, with 9 bases separating them. The CDR3 spans 13 residues. Germline V gene lookup returns CDR1 SGHRS and CDR2 YFSETQ. The CDR3, as DNA: TGCGCCAGCAGGGGACGGGCCTCCTACGAGCAGTACTTC. Translating it yields CASRGRASYEQYF.

This clonotype came up a few times. In nucleotides, the CDR3 is TGCGCCAGCAGTCCAGGGGTGAACACCGGGGAGCTGTTTTTT. This gives the protein CASSPGVNTGELFF. The chain links TRBV5-1 to TRBJ2-2; possibly TRBD1 for D (6 bases). Germline-derived CDR1 and CDR2 are SGHRS and YFSETQ. V dropped 5 bases and J dropped 1 base, with 9 bases sitting between them. The CDR3 runs 14 residues.

The V gene is TRBV6-1, the J gene TRBJ2-7; 7 positions agree with TRBD1. With 6 bases clipped from V and 2 bases from J, the junction kept 10 bases outside the gene matches. The CDR3 has 15 amino acids. CDR1 and CDR2 (germline): MNHNS, SASEGT. In nucleotides, the CDR3 is TGTGCCAGCAGCCCCGGGAAGGGACAGACCTACGAGCAGTACTTC. It is translated as CASSPGKGQTYEQYF.

Comments on this clonotype: This CDR3 is missing its conserved last phenylalanine or tryptophan, likely due to a read error. The chain links TRBV6-1 to TRBJ2-2, with 9 positions matching TRBD2. The CDR3 consists of 15 residues. The germline CDR1 and CDR2 sequences are MNHNS and SASEGT. V shed 2 bases and J 4 bases; nucleotides not matched to a gene: 2. In nucleotides, the CDR3 is TGTGCCAGCAGTGAAAGAGCGGGAGGCACCGGGGAGCTGTTTTCT. It is translated as CASSERAGGTGELFS.

The table lists this clonotype with a few counts. The rearrangement links TRBV5-8 to TRBJ2-2, with 9 bases lining up with TRBD1. CDR1 and CDR2 from the germline V gene are SGHTS and YDEGEE. The CDR3 is 15 residues long. The ends lost 1 base at V and 4 bases at J; junction bases unmatched: 2. The CDR3 DNA reads as TGTGCCAGCAGCTTGTGGGACAGGGTCACCGGGGAGCTGTTTTTT. It yields the protein CASSLWDRVTGELFF.

This clonotype was recorded many times. An end of the junction does not agree with germline; a read error may underlie this. V gene TRBV24-1 combines with J gene TRBJ2-5, with D hard to call. This CDR3 is built from 13 residues. Germline V gives CDR1 KGHDR, CDR2 SFDVKD. The CDR3: CATSVKGGESQYF. The CDR3 DNA follows: TGTGCCACCAGTGTCAAGGGCGGAGAGTCCCAGTACTTC.